The clone carrying this T cell receptor beta chain was seen a handful of times. Researchers amplified the TCR beta CDR3 regions from RNA transcripts. In the first-round RT-PCR of the TCR CDR3, the HTBI primer set was used. TCRdb passed the multiplex PCR reads through MiXCR, listing each CDR3 protein once. The table lists 300,000 to 400,000 distinct CDR3 sequences, about 18% of them singletons, with less than 45% in the top ten. These data belong to a study of T cells in Graves' hyperthyroidism and ophthalmopathy. Germline loops: CDR1 MNHNS, CDR2 SASEGT. The CDR3 has 13 residues. Trimming cost V 8 bases and J 6 bases; bases outside gene matches: 6. Diagnosing involved the use of clinical symptoms, serum thyroxine and TRAb, thyroid ultrasound and orbital computed tomography.

This TCR came from a man between 18 and 35 years old with Graves' ophthalmopathy. The rearrangement uses TRBV6-1 and TRBJ1-5, with 8 positions matching TRBD1. The specimen sequenced was blood. DNA of the CDR3: TGTGCCAGCGGCACAGGGGGGGGTCAGCCCCAGCATTTT. Encoded protein: CASGTGGGQPQHF.